These 9 T cell receptor beta chains came from one sample sequenced in a study of early T cells in non-severe SARS-CoV-2 infection. Using its own MiXCR run on the 5' RACE reads, TCRdb lists one record per CDR3 protein. This table has tens of thousands of distinct CDR3 sequences, around 7% appearing once. Material for sequencing was whole blood. These receptors were taken from an adult who was a healthcare worker with PCR-confirmed SARS-CoV-2 infection or an uninfected control (not recorded which).

The genes are TRBV29-1 and TRBJ1-2; 9 bases fit TRBD1. CDR1 is SQVTM, CDR2 ANQGSEA, per germline. J lost 3 bases, V lost 1 base, and 3 bases had no gene match. The CDR3 consists of 14 residues. CDR3 nucleotides: TGCAGCGTTGAAGGGGGACAGGGATACTATGGCTACACCTTC. Its translation: CSVEGGQGYYGYTF.

This clonotype was seen repeatedly, ten times or more. The chain has TRBV7-9 and TRBJ2-1; 10 bases line up with TRBD1. V trimming: 4 bases; J trimming: 8 bases; junction bases outside the gene matches: 8. The CDR3 has 15 residues. In germline, CDR1 is SEHNR, CDR2 FQNEAQ (reference sequence). CDR3 sequence reads: CASSWDRGRLDEQFF. The CDR3 DNA is TGTGCCAGCAGCTGGGACAGGGGCCGTCTAGATGAGCAGTTCTTC. The variable domain in full, completed from reference TRBV7-9 and TRBJ2-1, reads DTGVSQNPRHKITKRGQNVTFRCDPISEHNRLYWYRQTLGQGPEFLTYFQNEAQLEKSRLLSDRFSAERPKGSFSTLEIQRTEQGDSAMYLCASSWDRGRLDEQFFGPGTRLTVL.

Sample share makes this clonotype large. V gene TRBV11-2 combines with J gene TRBJ2-7, with 8 nucleotides matching TRBD2. The CDR3 extends over 16 amino acids. Germline V gene data show CDR1 as SGHAT and CDR2 as FQNNGV. J was trimmed by 3 bases and V by 4 bases; bases with no gene match: 11. As DNA, the CDR3 is TGTGCCAGCAGCTCTCCATATGGGGGACTAGACTACGAGCAGTACTTC. It yields the protein CASSSPYGGLDYEQYF.

This clonotype was counted many times. The genes are TRBV20-1 and TRBJ2-7; 8 positions agree with TRBD1. The CDR3 covers 14 residues. Germline loops: CDR1 DFQATT, CDR2 SNEGSKA (reference sequence). The J segment lost 1 base and the V segment lost 1 base, leaving 3 bases of the junction unmatched. As DNA, the CDR3 is TGCAGTGCTAGAGGGACAGGGTTGTCCTACGAGCAGTACTTC. Translated: CSARGTGLSYEQYF.

This clonotype appeared a few times. The rearrangement uses TRBV9 and TRBJ2-2; the D is unclear. Germline values: CDR1 SGDLS, CDR2 YYNGEE. Deletions cut 3 bases from V and 1 base from J, with 7 bases between. The CDR3 has 14 amino acids. The CDR3 here is CASSEAGNTGELFF. Here the CDR3 DNA reads TGTGCCAGCAGCGAAGCAGGGAACACCGGGGAGCTGTTTTTT.

This clonotype was counted ten times or more. The rearrangement joins TRBV29-1 to TRBJ2-3, with a possible D match to TRBD2 (6 bases). The CDR3 runs 16 residues. Germline V gives CDR1 SQVTM, CDR2 ANQGSEA. The V end was cut by 5 bases, the J end by 6 bases, with 24 bases between. The CDR3 spells CSVNIQTRSFWDTQYF. The CDR3 nucleotides are TGCAGCGTTAACATCCAGACTAGGTCTTTTTGGGATACGCAGTATTTT.

This clonotype was seen ten or more times. This chain links TRBV5-4 with TRBJ1-6, with D unresolved. Trimming took off 2 bases at V and 11 bases at J, with 8 bases between the two ends. The CDR3 consists of 12 residues. Germline assignment: CDR1 SGHNT and CDR2 YYREEE (reference sequence). The CDR3 DNA sequence: TGTGCCAGCAGCTTTCTCCGGGCACCCCTCCACTTT. This sequence encodes CASSFLRAPLHF.

The sample holds a few counts of this clonotype. The chain has TRBV12-3 or TRBV12-4 and TRBJ2-1; TRBD2 matches 13 bases. The CDR3 has 15 amino acids. The V and J ends lost 3 bases and 10 bases, in that order; junction bases with no gene match: 6. CDR3: CASSFGLAGVVEQFF. Written as DNA, the CDR3 is TGTGCCAGCAGTTTTGGACTAGCGGGAGTTGTGGAGCAGTTCTTC.

There are many counts of this clonotype. The V gene is TRBV13, the J gene TRBJ1-1; 10 nucleotides line up with TRBD1. Germline V lookup: CDR1 PRHDT, CDR2 FYEKMQ (reference sequence). This CDR3 has 17 amino acids. J lost 3 bases, V lost 10 bases, and 17 bases had no gene match. The CDR3 DNA reads TGTGCCACCACCACCCACCCCGACAGGGGGCTTGACACTGAAGCTTTCTTT. This sequence encodes CATTTHPDRGLDTEAFF.